Below are 15 T cell receptor beta chains sequenced from a single sample in a study of blood T cell repertoires in COVID-19. Profiling relied on immunoSEQ multiplex PCR, and the TCRdb table lists in-frame clones only, not all of them. The sample consists of around 57,000 clones, around 80% of them appearing once. The sequenced sample consisted of peripheral blood. The receptors derive from a woman between 65 and 79 years old with acute or convalescent COVID-19.

The genes are TRBV2 and TRBJ2-7; tentatively, D is TRBD2 (5 bases). This CDR3 has 14 residues. CDR1 is SNHLY, CDR2 FYNNEI, per germline. The V end lost 4 bases, the J end lost 0 bases, and 10 bases lay between the germline ends. Written as DNA, the CDR3 is TGTGCCAGCAGTGTTGAAGGGAGCTCCTACGAGCAGTACTTC. Amino acid sequence: CASSVEGSSYEQYF. The full variable domain, its missing parts supplied by reference TRBV2 and TRBJ2-7, is EPEVTQTPSHQVTQMGQEVILRCVPISNHLYFYWYRQILGQKVEFLVSFYNNEISEKSEIFDDQFSVERPDGSNFTLKIRSTKLEDSAMYFCASSVEGSSYEQYFGPGTRLTVT.

The chain combines TRBV7-3 with TRBJ2-3; 15 nucleotides line up with TRBD2. This CDR3 comprises 18 residues. The germline gives CDR1 SGHTA, CDR2 FQGTGA. Trimming at V came to 3 bases and at J to 4 bases, leaving 8 bases not matched to a gene. In DNA form, the CDR3 reads TGTGCCAGCAGCTTGATCGGACTAGCGGGGGGGCAGTCAGATACGCAGTATTTT. It is translated as CASSLIGLAGGQSDTQYF.

The V call is TRBV9, the J call TRBJ1-3; no clear D. CDR1 is SGDLS, CDR2 YYNGEE, per germline. Trimming cost V 1 base and J 1 base, with 12 bases left between them. This CDR3 comprises 16 residues. The CDR3 region is CASSVISGGSGNTIYF. The CDR3 DNA is TGTGCCAGCAGCGTAATTAGTGGAGGGTCTGGAAACACCATATATTTT.

This clone occurred a few times. The J gene is TRBJ2-3, the V gene TRBV3-1 (or the pseudogene TRBV3-2); no definite D call. Germline V CDR1 and CDR2: LGHDT, YNNKEL (reference sequence). The CDR3 is 16 amino acids. V was clipped by 0 bases and J by 0 bases, with 10 bases between them. The CDR3 coding sequence is TGTGCCAGCAGCCAAGAGCAAGGCGGCAGCACAGATACGCAGTATTTT. This codes for CASSQEQGGSTDTQYF.

The gene calls are TRBV19 and TRBJ2-7; 8 nucleotides align to TRBD1. Unmatched junction bases numbered 7, after V lost 2 bases and J lost 4 bases. The CDR3 is 15 amino acids. CDR1 and CDR2 from the germline V gene are LNHDA and SQIVND (reference sequence). The chain's CDR3 is CASSITDDRGYEQYF. CDR3 nucleotides: TGTGCCAGTAGTATAACTGACGACAGGGGATACGAGCAGTACTTC.

This chain uses TRBV6-5 with TRBJ2-6; D call uncertain. This CDR3 is built from 13 residues. From germline, CDR1 is MNHEY and CDR2 SVGAGI. Trimming stripped 5 bases from V and 4 bases from J, with 6 bases between. The CDR3 sequence is CASSNRGANVLTF. CDR3 in DNA: TGTGCCAGCAGTAATCGGGGGGCCAACGTCCTGACTTTC.

The gene calls are TRBV5-5 and TRBJ1-2; TRBD1 is a possible D gene (5 bases). The CDR3 contains 14 residues. Per the germline V gene, CDR1 is SGHKS and CDR2 is YYEKEE (reference sequence). V lost 4 bases, J lost 8 bases, and 18 bases lay in between. DNA of the CDR3: TGTGCCAGCAGCCCTCCAATTGCAGGGAACGGCTACACCTTC. Translating gives CASSPPIAGNGYTF.

The chain joins TRBV7-3 to TRBJ2-3; 8 bases agree with TRBD2. Germline-derived CDR1 and CDR2 are SGHTA and FQGTGA. The CDR3 loop spans 15 amino acids. J gave up 7 bases and V 1 base, and 7 bases lay outside the gene matches. Written as DNA, the CDR3 is TGTGCCAGCAGCTTAAGCTCGGGAGGGGTTAATACGCAGTATTTT. It specifies CASSLSSGGVNTQYF. The full variable domain, its missing parts supplied by reference TRBV7-3 and TRBJ2-3, is GAGVSQTPSNKVTEKGKYVELRCDPISGHTALYWYRQSLGQGPEFLIYFQGTGAADDSGLPNDRFFAVRPEGSVSTLKIQRTERGDSAVYLCASSLSSGGVNTQYFGPGTRLTVL.

CDR3 residues: CASSEATAGGPQHF. In DNA, the CDR3 is TGTGCCAGCAGTGAAGCCACAGCGGGCGGGCCCCAGCATTTT. This rearrangement joins TRBV2 to TRBJ1-5; D unresolved. The CDR3 loop spans 14 amino acids. Per the germline V gene, CDR1 is SNHLY and CDR2 is FYNNEI. The V end lost 0 bases, the J end lost 9 bases, and 12 bases lay between the germline ends.

The genes are TRBV10-2 and TRBJ1-3, with D perhaps TRBD1 (6 bases). With 2 bases removed from V and 3 bases from J, the gap between germline ends came to 8 bases. Per the germline V gene, CDR1 is WSHSY and CDR2 is SAAADI. The CDR3 extends over 14 amino acids. The CDR3 sequence is CASSEGQIGNTIYF. CDR3 DNA sequence: TGCGCCAGCAGTGAGGGACAGATTGGAAACACCATATATTTT.

This chain joins TRBV7-3 and TRBJ2-2; D possibly corresponds to TRBD2 (5 bases). The CDR3 spans 14 residues. Germline V gene sequence: CDR1 SGHTA, CDR2 FQGTGA. V dropped 10 bases and J dropped 4 bases, with 16 bases sitting between them. The CDR3 DNA reads as TGTGCCACCTCCCCAATTGGACTCACCGGGGAGCTGTTTTTT. It specifies CATSPIGLTGELFF.

This clone turned up a few times. V and J are TRBV7-8 and TRBJ1-5; unclear D gene. Germline V gene lookup returns CDR1 SGHVS and CDR2 FQNEAQ. The CDR3 loop spans 14 amino acids. The V end lost 0 bases, the J end lost 7 bases, and 10 bases lay between the germline ends. DNA of the CDR3: TGTGCCAGCAGCTTAGCGGCGGCCGGGCAGCCCCAGCATTTT. Translated, it gives CASSLAAAGQPQHF.

The chain combines TRBV9 with TRBJ2-7; 7 bases map to TRBD1. Germline V gives CDR1 SGDLS, CDR2 YYNGEE. Germline trimming cut 0 bases from V and 0 bases from J; bases unmatched to any gene: 6. The CDR3 loop spans 16 amino acids. As DNA, the CDR3 is TGTGCCAGCAGCGTAGGCCTGACAGGGAGCTCCTACGAGCAGTACTTC. This translates into CASSVGLTGSSYEQYF.

The count of this clone is one. V usage is TRBV2 and J usage is TRBJ1-2; 10 positions agree with TRBD1. Germline V CDR1 and CDR2: SNHLY, FYNNEI. V dropped 7 bases and J dropped 8; count of bases not matched to a gene: 7. The CDR3 is 13 amino acids. The DNA for the CDR3 is TGTGCCAGCAAACCGGGACAGGGGACGGGCTACACCTTC. Its translation: CASKPGQGTGYTF.

The V call is TRBV6-5, the J call TRBJ1-6, with D possibly TRBD1 on 6 matching bases. V was shortened by 6 bases and J by 7 bases, with 16 bases between the two germline ends. The length of the CDR3 is 15 residues. Germline CDR1 is MNHEY and CDR2 is SVGAGI. In DNA form, the CDR3 reads TGTGCCAGCAGCCGCCTGGACAGCCAAAATTCACCCCTCCACTTT. It specifies CASSRLDSQNSPLHF.